These 15 T cell receptor beta chains were all obtained from the same sample, sequenced in a study of T cell responses to AZD1222 COVID-19 vaccine. The protocol was immunoSEQ multiplex PCR, while the TCRdb copy is restricted to in-frame clones and leaves out a portion. The sample yields some 100,000 clones, around nine tenths seen once. The source material was peripheral blood, sampled on day 0 of AZD1222 vaccination. The receptors originated from an adult in good health.

The rearrangement uses TRBV7-2 and TRBJ1-6; D remains unclear. Trimming took 1 base from V and 12 from J, leaving 10 bases between them. Germline CDR1 SGHTA, CDR2 FQGNSA. The CDR3 is 13 residues long. The CDR3 bases are TGTGCCAGCAGCTTAGGGGCCGGTAGACCCCTCCACTTT. Translated, it gives CASSLGAGRPLHF.

In this sample, this clone turned up once. The chain combines TRBV6-4 with TRBJ1-5, with D maybe TRBD1 (6 bases). Germline-derived CDR1 and CDR2 are MRHNA and SNTAGT. The germline V and J ends were trimmed by 7 bases and 1 base, with 20 bases remaining between them. This CDR3 has 17 amino acids. Here the CDR3 reads CASKGDVPSSSNQPQHF. Here the CDR3 DNA reads TGTGCCAGCAAGGGGGACGTCCCTAGTTCGAGCAATCAGCCCCAGCATTTT.

This chain connects TRBV6-5 to TRBJ2-3; D is undetermined. V was cut by 5 bases and J by 1 base, with 7 bases left in between. Germline V gene lookup returns CDR1 MNHEY and CDR2 SVGAGI. The CDR3 loop spans 13 amino acids. CDR3 amino acids: CASSTGRTDTQYF. The DNA of the CDR3 is TGTGCCAGCAGTACCGGGCGCACAGATACGCAGTATTTT.

In this sample, this clone turned up once. The V call is TRBV3-1 (or the pseudogene TRBV3-2), the J call TRBJ2-2, with D tentatively TRBD1 or TRBD2 (5 bases each). This CDR3 is 16 amino acids long. Germline CDR1 LGHDT, CDR2 YNNKEL (reference sequence). V shed 0 bases and J shed 8 bases, with 16 bases lying between them. The CDR3, as DNA: TGTGCCAGCAGCCAAGAGTTCAGGGTGGGAGTGGGGGAGCTGTTTTTT. It codes for CASSQEFRVGVGELFF.

The rearrangement uses TRBV9 and TRBJ2-6; 8 bases map to TRBD1. The CDR3 covers 17 residues. V lost 3 bases and J lost 0; bases outside the gene matches: 5. Germline CDR1 SGDLS, CDR2 YYNGEE. Written as DNA, the CDR3 is TGTGCCAGCAGCGCACGGGACAGGCCCTCTGGGGCCAACGTCCTGACTTTC. Translating it yields CASSARDRPSGANVLTF.

The chain recombines TRBV6-5 with TRBJ1-6, with TRBD1 as a possible D gene (5 bases). V was cut by 0 bases and J by 7 bases, with 10 bases left in between. CDR3 size: 15 residues. Germline CDR1 reads MNHEY; CDR2 reads SVGAGI. The CDR3 sequence: CASSYSGEGNSPLHF. The CDR3 nucleotides read TGTGCCAGCAGTTACTCGGGGGAGGGGAATTCACCCCTCCACTTT.

This rearrangement joins TRBV5-1 to TRBJ2-3; TRBD2 aligns across 7 bases. Unmatched junction bases numbered 4, after V lost 0 bases and J lost 0 bases. This CDR3 comprises 16 residues. Germline V lookup: CDR1 SGHRS, CDR2 YFSETQ. Written as DNA, the CDR3 is TGCGCCAGCAGCTTGGCGGGGGGTACTAGCACAGATACGCAGTATTTT. Translated, it gives CASSLAGGTSTDTQYF.

This clone was counted a few times. J is TRBJ1-2 and V is TRBV2; perhaps TRBD1 as D (5 bases). This CDR3 has 16 residues. The V gene lost 3 bases and the J gene lost 4 bases, with 18 bases spanning the gap. Germline loops: CDR1 SNHLY, CDR2 FYNNEI. CDR3 nucleotide sequence: TGTGCCAGCAGTGACGGAGTACAGGTTATGGCCTATGGCTACACCTTC. Its translation: CASSDGVQVMAYGYTF. Full variable domain (rest looked up from reference TRBV2 and TRBJ1-2): EPEVTQTPSHQVTQMGQEVILRCVPISNHLYFYWYRQILGQKVEFLVSFYNNEISEKSEIFDDQFSVERPDGSNFTLKIRSTKLEDSAMYFCASSDGVQVMAYGYTFGSGTRLTVV.

The chain employs TRBV6-5 and TRBJ1-1; no firm D call. This CDR3 comprises 13 residues. Germline-derived CDR1 and CDR2 are MNHEY and SVGAGI. V was pared by 8 bases and J by 1 base, with 11 bases between. CDR3 in amino acids: CASVRAWNTEAFF. CDR3 DNA: TGTGCCAGCGTGAGGGCTTGGAACACTGAAGCTTTCTTT.

This chain uses TRBV7-3 with TRBJ1-5; D not certain. CDR3 size: 13 residues. V was trimmed by 0 bases and J by 7 bases, leaving 7 bases between them. Germline V gene data show CDR1 as SGHTA and CDR2 as FQGTGA. CDR3 sequence reads: CASSLTPGQPQHF. As DNA, the CDR3 is TGTGCCAGCAGCTTAACCCCTGGGCAGCCCCAGCATTTT. Filled out from reference TRBV7-3 and TRBJ1-5, the complete variable domain reads GAGVSQTPSNKVTEKGKYVELRCDPISGHTALYWYRQSLGQGPEFLIYFQGTGAADDSGLPNDRFFAVRPEGSVSTLKIQRTERGDSAVYLCASSLTPGQPQHFGDGTRLSIL.

The V gene is TRBV29-1, the J gene TRBJ2-1; tentative D call: TRBD1 (6 bases). Trimming shortened V by 6 bases and J by 4 bases, and 19 bases separated the two germline ends. This CDR3 comprises 15 residues. Germline-derived CDR1 and CDR2 are SQVTM and ANQGSEA. The CDR3, as DNA: TGCAGCGTAGGACTGGGGGCCTTCGGGTACAATGAGCAGTTCTTC. This encodes CSVGLGAFGYNEQFF.

This chain joins TRBV6-6 and TRBJ1-3; D is uncertain. The CDR3 is 15 residues long. V was clipped by 7 bases and J by 0 bases, with 13 bases between them. Germline V gene sequence: CDR1 MNHNY, CDR2 SVGAGI (reference sequence). CDR3 nucleotide sequence: TGTGCCAGCAAGAACGCCGGGGACTCTGGAAACACCATATATTTT. This sequence encodes CASKNAGDSGNTIYF.

This rearrangement joins TRBV30 to TRBJ1-6, with unresolved D. CDR1 is GTSNPN, CDR2 SVGIG, per germline (reference sequence). CDR3 size: 12 residues. The V end lost 3 bases, the J end lost 15 bases, and 15 bases lay between the germline ends. CDR3 DNA: TGTGCCTGGAGATCGACCTTAGGCCACCTCCACTTT. Encoded protein: CAWRSTLGHLHF.

V is TRBV6-5 and J is TRBJ1-6; the D is unclear. V lost 0 bases and J lost 5, with 11 bases in between. CDR1 and CDR2 from the germline V gene are MNHEY and SVGAGI. The CDR3 consists of 16 residues. The CDR3 bases are TGTGCCAGCAGTTACTCTCGTCCCCGGGATAATTCACCCCTCCACTTT. It specifies CASSYSRPRDNSPLHF.

The V call is TRBV6-5, the J call TRBJ2-2; no firm D call. The CDR3 has 14 amino acids. V lost 5 bases and J lost 0, with 7 bases in between. CDR1 and CDR2 from the germline V gene are MNHEY and SVGAGI. The DNA of the CDR3 is TGTGCCAGCAGTATATGGACGAACACCGGGGAGCTGTTTTTT. It codes for CASSIWTNTGELFF.